This T cell receptor (beta chain) comes out of a study of OX40 agonist ivuxolimab in advanced cancers. As for the study more broadly: The costimulatory receptor OX40 (CD134) was targeted by ivuxolimab, a fully human IgG2 agonistic monoclonal antibody. Peripheral TCRbeta sequencing was intended to test whether TCR sequence diversity was altered and clonal T-cell expansion was caused by ivuxolimab. Of the roughly 52 dose-escalation patients, hepatocellular carcinoma was present in about 19, melanoma in about 15, renal cell carcinoma in 9 and head and neck cancer in 9. Intravenous ivuxolimab was administered to patients every 2 weeks at six dose levels: 0.01, 0.1, 0.3, 1.5, 3 and 10 mg/kg. The monotherapy dose-escalation portion (N ≈ 55 patients) of the phase I ivuxolimab trial is reported in the paper. In the dose-escalation cohort, roughly 82% of patients were male, and the mean age was 60 years with a range of about 20 to 80. Patients were allowed to have had prior anti-PD-1, anti-PD-L1 or anti-CTLA-4 therapy, and around 37% of the dose-escalation patients had previously received checkpoint inhibitors. Partial responses were achieved by three dose-escalation patients, of whom one had hepatocellular carcinoma and two had cutaneous melanoma.

Genomic DNA was extracted from sorted cells for sequencing of the TCRbeta CDR3 region. TCRbeta CDR3 regions were sequenced using the immunoSEQ Assay. The table was pulled from immuneACCESS by TCRdb, which kept in-frame rearrangements only. Such tables lose some clones; where checked, under half of the loss comes from unresolved V genes, and the rest has no known cause. The sample profile shows some 70,000 clones; 75% to 95% of them were found once. The biggest ten clones account for around 1% of the sample. As for this clone: It has no known antigen specificity. Qualities for individual bases were not recorded, and no much larger clone is one base off.

Patients with autoimmune disease history or receiving systemic immunosuppression were excluded from the trial. Peripheral blood for TCR sequencing was collected from all dose cohorts at baseline, on cycle 4 day 1, and on cycle 7 day 1. Samples came from an open-label, multicenter, first-in-human phase I dose-escalation trial of ivuxolimab. Adults with locally advanced or metastatic head and neck squamous cell, hepatocellular, melanoma or renal cell carcinoma were enrolled in the trial. Before TCR sequencing, CD4+ T cells and CD8+ T cells from peripheral blood were sorted into separate populations. Study-wide findings and limitations: At doses from 0.1 to 3.0 mg/kg, clonal expansion was seen in both CD4+ and CD8+ blood T cells between baseline and week 6. After ivuxolimab, more expanded clones were found on average in CD8+ T cells than in CD4+ T cells. Partial responders in the 0.1-3.0 mg/kg groups had among the lowest normalized peripheral clonal expansion, especially among CD8+ T cells. Low levels of normalized T-cell clonal expansion were also seen in some patients who did not respond. The antigen specificity of the peripheral T cells that underwent clonal expansion was not determined.

From the cysteine up to the phenylalanine, the CDR3 has a length of 14 residues. Of the read, only the CDR3 DNA is kept; its 42 bases are in frame from base 1. Recombination connected TRBV12-2 to TRBJ2-4; the table names TRBD1, a call not compared with the DNA. TRBV12-2 is a pseudogene segment. The receptor comes from an adult with an advanced solid tumor such as melanoma, head and neck, liver or kidney cancer. Material: CD4+ or CD8+ T cells sorted from blood, obtained in a trial of the OX40 agonist ivuxolimab. The DNA sequence is TGTGCAAGTCGCTTAAGGGGGACCAAAAACATTCAGTACTTC. It encodes CASRLRGTKNIQYF.